The 24 T cell receptor beta chains below all came from one sample that was sequenced in a study of cytomegalovirus exposure and HLA in healthy donors. The PCR ran on 60 Vbeta and 13 Jbeta primers. TCRdb's table, derived via immunoSEQ multiplex PCR, lists solely in-frame clones and lacks some. The sample has around 120,000 clones; around a tenth are singletons. The sample comprised PBMCs. The receptors stem from a man younger than 40 in good health and CMV-seronegative.

The rearrangement joins TRBV7-2 to TRBJ2-2, with no clear D. This CDR3 is 14 amino acids long. CDR1 and CDR2 (germline): SGHTA, FQGNSA. V lost 5 bases, J lost 1 base, and 8 bases lay in between. The CDR3 nucleotides read TGTGCCAGCAGCGTCCGACAGAACACCGGGGAGCTGTTTTTT. This sequence encodes CASSVRQNTGELFF.

This clone was observed a handful of times. V and J are TRBV4-3 and TRBJ1-4, with 7 positions matching TRBD1. The length of the CDR3 is 17 residues. Looked up from germline, CDR1 is LGHNA and CDR2 is YSLEER. J was trimmed by 0 bases and V by 3 bases; bases with no gene match: 7. In nucleotides, the CDR3 is TGCGCCAGCAGCCACCGGACAGGAGTTGCAACTAATGAAAAACTGTTTTTT. Encoded protein: CASSHRTGVATNEKLFF.

This clone was recorded a few times. The same CDR3 arises from other DNA sequences in this sample as well. This chain uses TRBV18 with TRBJ2-7, with 7 nucleotides matching TRBD2. This CDR3 has 14 amino acids. With 2 bases clipped from V and 2 bases from J, the junction kept 3 bases outside the gene matches. The V gene's germline CDR1 is KGHSH and CDR2 LQKENI. The CDR3 sequence: CASSPSGGAYEQYF. The DNA of the CDR3 is TGTGCCAGCTCACCAAGTGGGGGGGCCTACGAGCAGTACTTC.

This clone has only a few counts. The chain uses TRBV5-1 and TRBJ2-7; TRBD2 might be the D (7 bases). Germline CDR1 SGHRS, CDR2 YFSETQ. The CDR3 extends over 16 amino acids. V was cut by 4 bases and J by 0 bases, with 17 bases left in between. The DNA of the CDR3 is TGCGCCAGCAGCGGGGGAGGGGGTTCGAGCTCCTACGAGCAGTACTTC. Its protein product is CASSGGGGSSSYEQYF.

This clone was found a few times. The J gene is TRBJ2-6, the V gene TRBV5-1, with D maybe TRBD1 (5 bases). V lost 4 bases to trimming and J lost 2 bases, with 10 bases between them. The CDR3 consists of 15 residues. Per germline, CDR1 SGHRS and CDR2 YFSETQ. This CDR3 reads CASSKTATGANVLTF. In nucleotides, the CDR3 is TGCGCCAGCAGCAAGACAGCCACTGGGGCCAACGTCCTGACTTTC.

This clone was seen a few times. The genes are TRBV9 and TRBJ1-2; TRBD1 might be the D (5 bases). The CDR3 is made up of 15 amino acids. The V end was cut by 3 bases, the J end by 3 bases, with 15 bases between. Germline V lookup: CDR1 SGDLS, CDR2 YYNGEE. DNA for the CDR3: TGTGCCAGCAGCGAAACACAGGTTCCCTACTATGGCTACACCTTC. This translates into CASSETQVPYYGYTF. The full variable domain, rest sourced from reference TRBV9 and TRBJ1-2, is DSGVTQTPKHLITATGQRVTLRCSPRSGDLSVYWYQQSLDQGLQFLIQYYNGEERAKGNILERFSAQQFPDLHSELNLSSLELGDSALYFCASSETQVPYYGYTFGSGTRLTVV.

The V gene is TRBV7-9, the J gene TRBJ1-4; D is undetermined. The germline V gene encodes CDR1 SEHNR and CDR2 FQNEAQ (reference sequence). This CDR3 has 13 residues. The V gene lost 8 bases and the J gene lost 7 bases, with 14 bases spanning the gap. CDR3 sequence (DNA): TGTGCCAGCCCACAAGAGGGTGGTGAAAAACTGTTTTTT. It codes for CASPQEGGEKLFF.

This clone turned up a few times. The chain recombines TRBV7-9 with TRBJ2-1; 7 bases agree with TRBD1. The V gene's germline CDR1 is SEHNR and CDR2 FQNEAQ (reference sequence). Trimming took 5 bases from V and 4 from J; bases not matched to a gene: 8. CDR3 size: 15 residues. The CDR3 reads CASSEPGQRYNEQFF. DNA for the CDR3: TGTGCCAGCAGCGAACCGGGACAGCGATACAATGAGCAGTTCTTC.

In its sample, this clone was seen a few times. CDR3 protein: CASRDRASSYNEQFF. In DNA, the CDR3 is TGTGCCAGTAGAGACAGGGCGAGCTCCTACAATGAGCAGTTCTTC. This chain links TRBV19 with TRBJ2-1; 7 bases map to TRBD1. CDR1 and CDR2 from the germline V gene are LNHDA and SQIVND (reference sequence). The ends lost 6 bases at V and 0 bases at J; junction bases unmatched: 5. The CDR3 length is 15 residues.

This chain uses TRBV7-2 with TRBJ1-1, with D perhaps matching TRBD1 (5 bases). Germline V lookup: CDR1 SGHTA, CDR2 FQGNSA. V shed 2 bases and J shed 4 bases, with 11 bases lying between them. The length of the CDR3 is 14 residues. For the CDR3, the DNA is TGTGCCAGCAGCTTACGTCGGGGGTTCACTGAAGCTTTCTTT. Translating it yields CASSLRRGFTEAFF.

This chain connects TRBV29-1 to TRBJ2-3; possibly TRBD1 for D (5 bases). Germline values: CDR1 SQVTM, CDR2 ANQGSEA. This CDR3 is 15 amino acids long. The V gene lost 4 bases and the J gene lost 2 bases, with 16 bases spanning the gap. The CDR3 sequence is CSVGRDSPYTDTQYF. The DNA of the CDR3 is TGCAGCGTTGGGAGAGACAGCCCATACACAGATACGCAGTATTTT.

This clone has only a few counts. The chain is built from TRBV2 and TRBJ2-2; the D gene is possibly TRBD1 (5 bases). The CDR3 length is 16 residues. V was shortened by 4 bases and J by 2 bases, with 14 bases between the two germline ends. Germline CDR1 SNHLY, CDR2 FYNNEI. The CDR3 DNA follows: TGTGCCAGCAGTGTTGACAGTATGGAAAACACCGGGGAGCTGTTTTTT. It specifies CASSVDSMENTGELFF.

There are a few counts of this clone. The chain uses TRBV5-1 and TRBJ2-1, with 12 bases fitting TRBD1. The germline V gene encodes CDR1 SGHRS and CDR2 YFSETQ. J lost 6 bases, V lost 1 base, and 5 bases had no gene match. This CDR3 contains 16 residues. The CDR3 region is CASSLTGTGGLNEQFF. In nucleotides, the CDR3 is TGCGCCAGCAGCTTGACGGGGACAGGGGGCCTCAATGAGCAGTTCTTC.

The chain employs TRBV7-6 and TRBJ2-5; the D is unclear. In germline, CDR1 is SGHVS, CDR2 FNYEAQ. The ends were cut back, 7 bases at V and 3 bases at J, with 12 bases in the middle. This CDR3 comprises 13 residues. The CDR3 nucleotides read TGTGCCAGCAAATATGGGCTTGAAGAGACCCAGTACTTC. It encodes CASKYGLEETQYF.

This sequence joins TRBV2 and TRBJ2-1, with 9 bases that match TRBD2. Germline CDR1 and CDR2: SNHLY and FYNNEI. V lost 4 bases to trimming and J lost 5 bases; unmatched junction nucleotides: 12. The CDR3 totals 17 residues. As DNA, the CDR3 is TGTGCCAGCAGTGGACGTGATAGCGGGAGTATCAACAATGAGCAGTTCTTC. Protein: CASSGRDSGSINNEQFF.

The V gene is TRBV30, the J gene TRBJ1-1; no reliable D call. The germline V gene encodes CDR1 GTSNPN and CDR2 SVGIG (reference sequence). Deletions cut 4 bases from V and 5 bases from J, with 14 bases between. The CDR3 extends over 13 amino acids. The CDR3 sequence is CAWNGVTGTEAFF. CDR3 nucleotide sequence: TGTGCCTGGAACGGGGTGACGGGTACTGAAGCTTTCTTT.

This clone turned up a few times. The chain recombines TRBV12-5 with TRBJ2-5; TRBD2 matches 12 bases. Germline V gene sequence: CDR1 LGHNT, CDR2 FRNRAP. The V segment lost 6 bases and the J segment 5 bases; nucleotides outside the gene matches: 13. The CDR3 consists of 17 residues. The CDR3 is CASGLGLAGPSVETQYF. The CDR3 region has the DNA TGTGCTAGTGGCCTCGGACTAGCGGGACCCTCGGTGGAGACCCAGTACTTC.

The V and J genes are TRBV18 and TRBJ2-3; D perhaps matches TRBD1 (6 bases). The CDR3 is made up of 14 amino acids. Trimming stripped 3 bases from V and 2 bases from J, with 9 bases between. Germline CDR1 KGHSH, CDR2 LQKENI. CDR3 coding DNA: TGTGCCAGCTCACCGACAGGTTACACAGATACGCAGTATTTT. Its translation: CASSPTGYTDTQYF.

This clone was observed a few times. This chain connects TRBV10-2 to TRBJ1-2; no clear D. Germline assignment: CDR1 WSHSY and CDR2 SAAADI. The V and J ends lost 4 bases and 0 bases respectively, with 12 bases between them. This CDR3 is built from 15 residues. CDR3 bases: TGCGCCAGCAGTGGTCCCAGCGAAGCTAACTATGGCTACACCTTC. This sequence encodes CASSGPSEANYGYTF.

This clone appeared a few times. The chain carries TRBV30 and TRBJ1-1, with a weak D call TRBD1 (5 bases). V lost 4 bases and J 0 bases, leaving 9 bases between the germline ends. Per the germline V gene, CDR1 is GTSNPN and CDR2 is SVGIG (reference sequence). The CDR3 has 13 amino acids. The CDR3 sequence: CAWKRQLNTEAFF. CDR3 in DNA: TGTGCCTGGAAGAGACAGCTGAACACTGAAGCTTTCTTT.

A few counts support this clone. The chain carries TRBV29-1 and TRBJ2-7; maybe TRBD2 (5 bases). This CDR3 comprises 12 residues. In germline, CDR1 is SQVTM, CDR2 ANQGSEA. The V end lost 5 bases, the J end lost 0 bases, and 8 bases lay between the germline ends. The CDR3 region is CSVTGYSYEQYF. CDR3 nucleotide sequence: TGCAGCGTTACGGGATACTCCTACGAGCAGTACTTC.

J is TRBJ1-5 and V is TRBV27; a weak D match, TRBD1 (5 bases). In germline, CDR1 is MNHEY, CDR2 SMNVEV (reference sequence). Trimming took 1 base from V and 1 from J, leaving 8 bases between them. This CDR3 spans 15 amino acids. CDR3 amino acids: CASSLLSGSNQPQHF. The CDR3 bases are TGTGCCAGCAGTTTATTGTCAGGGAGCAATCAGCCCCAGCATTTT.

The rearrangement links TRBV30 to TRBJ1-3; D call uncertain. Germline CDR1 and CDR2: GTSNPN and SVGIG (reference sequence). CDR3 length: 15 amino acids. The V gene lost 1 base and the J gene lost 1 base, with 11 bases spanning the gap. CDR3: CAWSAGLRSGNTIYF. The DNA for the CDR3 is TGTGCCTGGAGTGCCGGACTGAGATCTGGAAACACCATATATTTT.

This clone was detected only a few times. This chain uses TRBV29-1 with TRBJ2-1; D not certain. Trimming stripped 1 base from V and 0 bases from J, with 13 bases between. CDR3 length: 16 residues. Germline V gene lookup returns CDR1 SQVTM and CDR2 ANQGSEA. The CDR3 sequence: CSVEAALGSSYNEQFF. In DNA form, the CDR3 reads TGCAGCGTTGAAGCGGCCCTGGGCAGCTCCTACAATGAGCAGTTCTTC.